Included here is one T cell receptor beta chain sequence, with context. Antigen unknown. This sample was taken from a study of siplizumab effects on memory and regulatory T cells. Study-wide results and limits: Siplizumab led to significantly less abundant alloreactive sequences that could be traced back to unstimulated CD4+ memory cells.

Repertoires were generated with immunoSEQ multiplex PCR, while TCRdb's copy carries only in-frame clones and drops some. Among more than 85,000 clones, about 95% were seen once, and the ten largest hold over 0.55%. Germline CDR1 reads LNHDA; CDR2 reads SQIVND (reference sequence). This CDR3 region has 16 residues. V shed 5 bases and J 15 bases; nucleotides not matched to a gene: 14. The sequencing sample was made of Tregs sorted from blood. The clonotype comes from a human donor in good health. This chain uses TRBV19 with TRBJ2-1; 15 bases align to TRBD2. CDR3 DNA sequence: TGTGCCAGTAGTTCTCTCTCCGGGACTAGCGGGAGGCCATGGTTCTTC. As protein: CASSSLSGTSGRPWFF. The full variable domain, completed using reference TRBV19 and TRBJ2-1, is DGGITQSPKYLFRKEGQNVTLSCEQNLNHDAMYWYRQDPGQGLRLIYYSQIVNDFQKGDIAEGYSVSREKKESFPLTVTSAQKNPTAFYLCASSSLSGTSGRPWFFGPGTRLTVL.